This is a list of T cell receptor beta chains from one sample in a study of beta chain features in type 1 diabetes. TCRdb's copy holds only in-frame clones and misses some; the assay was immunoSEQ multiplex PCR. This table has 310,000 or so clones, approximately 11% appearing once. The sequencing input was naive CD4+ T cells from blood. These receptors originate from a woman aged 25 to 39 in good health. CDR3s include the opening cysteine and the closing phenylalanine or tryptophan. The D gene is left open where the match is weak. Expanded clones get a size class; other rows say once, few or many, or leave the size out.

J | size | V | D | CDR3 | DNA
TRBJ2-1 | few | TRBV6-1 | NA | CASRADRNSYNEQFF | TGTGCCAGCAGAGCAGACAGAAACTCCTACAATGAGCAGTTCTTC
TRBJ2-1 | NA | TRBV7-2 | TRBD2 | CASSQTSGRWQFF | TGTGCCAGCAGCCAAACTAGCGGGAGATGGCAGTTCTTC
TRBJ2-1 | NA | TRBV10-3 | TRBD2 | CAISDAGTSGYNEQFF | TGTGCCATCAGCGATGCCGGGACTAGCGGGTACAATGAGCAGTTCTTC
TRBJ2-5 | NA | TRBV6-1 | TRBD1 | CASSATGYQETQYF | TGTGCCAGCAGTGCGACAGGGTACCAAGAGACCCAGTACTTC
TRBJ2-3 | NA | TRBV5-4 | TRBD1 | CASSRAGTGFTDTQYF | TGTGCCAGCAGCCGCGCCGGGACAGGGTTTACAGATACGCAGTATTTT
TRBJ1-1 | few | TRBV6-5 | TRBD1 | CASSSAPGQGEAFF | TGTGCCAGCAGTTCAGCTCCGGGACAGGGTGAAGCTTTCTTT
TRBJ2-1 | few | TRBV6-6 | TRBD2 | CASSSGLAAGNEQFF | TGTGCCAGCAGTTCCGGACTAGCGGCCGGAAATGAGCAGTTCTTC
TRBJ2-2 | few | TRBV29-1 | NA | CSVAPGATDTGELFF | TGCAGCGTTGCACCAGGGGCGACGGACACCGGGGAGCTGTTTTTT
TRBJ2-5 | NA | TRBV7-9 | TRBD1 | CASSPLPGQGRETQYF | TGTGCCAGCAGCCCCCTTCCGGGACAGGGTCGGGAGACCCAGTACTTC
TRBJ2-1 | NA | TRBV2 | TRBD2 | CASRPGLAEYNEQFF | TGTGCCAGCAGACCTGGACTAGCGGAATACAATGAGCAGTTCTTC
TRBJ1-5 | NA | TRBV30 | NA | CAWSVSSNQPQHF | TGTGCCTGGAGTGTATCAAGCAATCAGCCCCAGCATTTT
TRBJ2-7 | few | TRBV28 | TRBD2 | CASSLRSGNSYEQYF | TGTGCCAGCAGTTTACGAAGCGGGAACTCCTACGAGCAGTACTTC
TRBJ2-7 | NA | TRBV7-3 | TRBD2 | CASSPRAGGPDEQYF | TGTGCCAGCAGCCCGAGAGCGGGAGGGCCTGACGAGCAGTACTTC
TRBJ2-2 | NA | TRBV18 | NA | CASSPAQGITGELFF | TGTGCCAGCTCACCTGCCCAGGGAATCACCGGGGAGCTGTTTTTT
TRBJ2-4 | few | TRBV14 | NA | CASSQDDFRGNIQYF | TGTGCCAGCAGCCAAGATGATTTCCGCGGCAACATTCAGTACTTC
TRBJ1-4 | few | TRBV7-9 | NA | CASTSLWGPTTNEKLFF | TGTGCCAGCACCTCCCTTTGGGGCCCTACAACTAATGAAAAACTGTTTTTT
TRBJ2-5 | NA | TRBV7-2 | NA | CASSLGDSQQETQYF | TGTGCCAGCAGCTTAGGAGACAGCCAACAAGAGACCCAGTACTTC
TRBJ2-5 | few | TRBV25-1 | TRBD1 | CASMDRTYQETQYF | TGTGCCAGCATGGACAGGACTTACCAAGAGACCCAGTACTTC
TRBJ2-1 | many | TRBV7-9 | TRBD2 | CASSVGLAVGNEQFF | TGTGCCAGCAGCGTGGGACTAGCGGTCGGCAATGAGCAGTTCTTC
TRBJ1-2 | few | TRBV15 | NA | CATSTLRLRVGYTF | TGTGCCACCAGCACCCTTAGGCTCAGGGTTGGCTACACCTTC
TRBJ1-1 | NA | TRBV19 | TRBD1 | CASSPGTGILNTEAFF | TGTGCCAGTAGTCCGGGGACAGGGATATTGAACACTGAAGCTTTCTTT
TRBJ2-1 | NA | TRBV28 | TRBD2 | CASSLSASGGNEQFF | TGTGCCAGCAGTTTATCGGCTAGCGGGGGCAATGAGCAGTTCTTC